Here is one T cell receptor (beta chain) with its context. Sample donors were healthy Caucasian individuals that came from Russia, aged roughly 6 to 100. This entry belongs to a study of blood T cells in healthy people across ages. The second PCR ran about 7 to 12 cycles with a sample-barcoded 5' primer and J-beta primers. Sequencing of every sample gave 2.5 million or more CDR3-containing paired-end reads. MiXCR was run by TCRdb on the 5' RACE reads, yielding one entry per CDR3 protein. The data contain under 950,000 distinct CDR3 sequences, 22% of them seen just once; the ten biggest clones take up approximately 20%. The V gene's germline CDR1 is LGHNA and CDR2 YSLEER. CDR3 length: 15 amino acids. V shed 0 bases and J shed 5 bases, with 11 bases lying between them.

The clonotype comes from a man aged 65 to 85 in good health. The sample was blood. This chain joins TRBV4-3 and TRBJ2-1; D may be TRBD1 (5 bases). The CDR3 here is CASSQEGARDNEQFF. CDR3 coding DNA: TGCGCCAGCAGCCAAGAAGGGGCCAGGGACAATGAGCAGTTCTTC.